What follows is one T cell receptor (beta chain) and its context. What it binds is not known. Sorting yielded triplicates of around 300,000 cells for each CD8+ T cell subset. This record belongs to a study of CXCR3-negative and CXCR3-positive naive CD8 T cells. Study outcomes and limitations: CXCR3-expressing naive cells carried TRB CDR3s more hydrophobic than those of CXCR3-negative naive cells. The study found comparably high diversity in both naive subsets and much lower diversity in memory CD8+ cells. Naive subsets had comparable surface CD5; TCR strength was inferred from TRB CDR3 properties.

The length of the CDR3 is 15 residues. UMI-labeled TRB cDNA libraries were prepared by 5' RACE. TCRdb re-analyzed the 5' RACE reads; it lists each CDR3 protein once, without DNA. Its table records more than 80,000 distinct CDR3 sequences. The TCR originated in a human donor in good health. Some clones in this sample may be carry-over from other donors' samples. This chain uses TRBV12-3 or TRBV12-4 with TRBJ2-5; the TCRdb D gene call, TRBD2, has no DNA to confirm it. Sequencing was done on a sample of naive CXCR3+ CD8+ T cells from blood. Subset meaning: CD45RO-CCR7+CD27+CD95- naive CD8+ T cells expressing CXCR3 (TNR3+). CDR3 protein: CASSSSGFGQETQYF.